One and the same sample provided the 20 T cell receptor beta chains below, sequenced in a study of T cell changes during pregnancy in multiple sclerosis. Assay used: immunoSEQ multiplex PCR; TCRdb lists only in-frame clones, some missing. The sample carries 40,000 to 55,000 clones, roughly 91% recorded once. The source was CD4+ T cells from peripheral blood mononuclear cells, collected after pregnancy. All receptors come from a female donor in good health, enrolled as a control in a pregnancy study.

The rearrangement links TRBV19 to TRBJ2-5, with 9 bases identical to TRBD2. Germline CDR1 reads LNHDA; CDR2 reads SQIVND (reference sequence). The junction had 14 bases not matched to a gene; V was cut back by 5 bases and J by 1 base. This CDR3 region has 18 residues. The CDR3 DNA is TGTGCCAGTAGTGACCCTCAGCGGGGGGCCGCCTTCCAAGAGACCCAGTACTTC. It codes for CASSDPQRGAAFQETQYF.

This clone was seen a single time. The chain is built from TRBV5-1 and TRBJ2-3; 9 bases map to TRBD1. With V trimmed by 0 bases and J by 4 bases, 6 bases remained unmatched. The germline gives CDR1 SGHRS, CDR2 YFSETQ. The CDR3 loop spans 16 amino acids. CDR3 nucleotides: TGCGCCAGCAGCTTGGGAACGGACAGGGGCGCAGATACGCAGTATTTT. Its protein product is CASSLGTDRGADTQYF.

This chain uses TRBV7-2 with TRBJ1-5; possible D gene TRBD1, 5 bases. The length of the CDR3 is 15 residues. CDR1 and CDR2 (germline): SGHTA, FQGNSA. Trimming left V 4 bases short and J 6 bases short, with 16 bases between. CDR3 sequence: CASSSGTSNVQPQHF. DNA of the CDR3: TGTGCCAGCAGCTCCGGGACTTCGAACGTTCAGCCCCAGCATTTT. Together with reference TRBV7-2 and TRBJ1-5, the CDR3 gives the full variable domain: GAGVSQSPSNKVTEKGKDVELRCDPISGHTALYWYRQSLGQGLEFLIYFQGNSAPDKSGLPSDRFSAERTGGSVSTLTIQRTQQEDSAVYLCASSSGTSNVQPQHFGDGTRLSIL.

This chain joins TRBV20-1 and TRBJ2-7, with D perhaps TRBD1 (6 bases). CDR1 DFQATT and CDR2 SNEGSKA come from the germline V gene (reference sequence). With 7 bases removed from V and 3 bases from J, the gap between germline ends came to 10 bases. The CDR3 consists of 11 residues. In nucleotides, the CDR3 is TGCAGTGGGGTAGGGGGCTACGAGCAGTACTTC. Translated: CSGVGGYEQYF.

The V and J genes are TRBV13 and TRBJ2-1, with D perhaps matching TRBD1 (5 bases). The germline V gene has CDR1 PRHDT and CDR2 FYEKMQ (reference sequence). With 2 bases removed from V and 1 base from J, the gap between germline ends came to 18 bases. The CDR3 has 18 residues. As DNA, the CDR3 is TGTGCCAGCAGCTTAACAACCCTCGGACAATTATCCTACAATGAGCAGTTCTTC. This encodes CASSLTTLGQLSYNEQFF.

V and J are TRBV21-1 and TRBJ2-7; the table's D call TRBD2 went unverified against the DNA. TRBV21-1 is shown as a pseudogene. The CDR3 has 12 residues. The CDR3 loop is CASSRRAGEQYF. The CDR3 region has the DNA TGTGCCAGCAGCCGGCGGGCCGGCGAGCAGTACTTC.

The chain carries TRBV11-2 and TRBJ1-1; perhaps TRBD1 as D (5 bases). V was clipped by 6 bases and J by 5 bases, with 22 bases between them. Germline CDR1 reads SGHAT; CDR2 reads FQNNGV. The CDR3 runs 16 residues. The chain's CDR3 is CASRTPGRGIKTEAFF. CDR3 nucleotide sequence: TGTGCCAGCAGGACCCCAGGTAGGGGCATTAAGACTGAAGCTTTCTTT.

As DNA, the CDR3 is TGTGCCAGCAGTTACTCGCTCCCCAGAGGATACGAGCAGTACTTC. Its translation: CASSYSLPRGYEQYF. This chain links TRBV6-6 with TRBJ2-7; D call uncertain. Germline V gives CDR1 MNHNY, CDR2 SVGAGI (reference sequence). The CDR3 loop spans 15 amino acids. The germline V and J ends were trimmed by 0 bases and 4 bases, with 13 bases remaining between them.

The rearrangement links TRBV19 to TRBJ1-2; 9 nucleotides match TRBD1. Germline loops: CDR1 LNHDA, CDR2 SQIVND (reference sequence). CDR3 length: 15 amino acids. V trimming: 3 bases; J trimming: 1 base; junction bases outside the gene matches: 3. The CDR3 spells CASSMGQGINYGYTF. CDR3 DNA: TGTGCCAGTAGTATGGGACAGGGAATTAACTATGGCTACACCTTC.

The chain uses TRBV9 and TRBJ2-7, with D perhaps TRBD1 (5 bases). CDR1 is SGDLS and CDR2 is YYNGEE in the germline V gene. This CDR3 region has 15 residues. Deletions cut 4 bases from V and 6 bases from J, with 20 bases between. Written as DNA, the CDR3 is TGTGCCAGCAGCCCCCGGGCCCTTGAAGGGGCCGAGCAGTACTTC. Its protein product is CASSPRALEGAEQYF.

The chain is built from TRBV9 and TRBJ2-7, with D perhaps matching TRBD2 (5 bases). Germline V gene sequence: CDR1 SGDLS, CDR2 YYNGEE. The CDR3 loop spans 13 amino acids. V lost 4 bases and J 3 bases, leaving 11 bases between the germline ends. DNA of the CDR3: TGTGCCAGCAGCCCGGGGTTGTTCTACGAGCAGTACTTC. This gives the protein CASSPGLFYEQYF.

This chain links TRBV5-1 with TRBJ2-2; 8 nucleotides match TRBD1. Germline CDR1 reads SGHRS; CDR2 reads YFSETQ. Trimming took 3 bases from V and 7 from J; bases not matched to a gene: 5. The CDR3 sequence is 14 residues long. CDR3 loop: CASSSDREVGELFF. The CDR3 DNA sequence: TGCGCCAGCAGCTCGGACAGGGAAGTCGGGGAGCTGTTTTTT.

The gene calls are TRBV6-4 and TRBJ1-1; no definite D call. V lost 4 bases to trimming and J lost 1 base, with 7 bases between them. The germline V gene has CDR1 MRHNA and CDR2 SNTAGT. CDR3 length equals 13 residues. The CDR3 sequence is CASSAEQNTEAFF. CDR3 nucleotide sequence: TGTGCCAGCAGTGCAGAACAGAACACTGAAGCTTTCTTT.

The V gene is TRBV2, the J gene TRBJ1-1, with no clear D. The length of the CDR3 is 13 residues. V was shortened by 4 bases and J by 1 base, with 7 bases between the two germline ends. Germline V lookup: CDR1 SNHLY, CDR2 FYNNEI. The chain's CDR3 is CASSGSGNTEAFF. For the CDR3, the DNA is TGTGCCAGCAGTGGGTCAGGGAACACTGAAGCTTTCTTT.

This chain links TRBV19 with TRBJ1-1, with a tentative D call TRBD1 (5 bases). The CDR3 is made up of 13 amino acids. Trimming removed 4 bases at V and 4 bases at J, with 10 bases between. Germline lookup yields CDR1 LNHDA and CDR2 SQIVND (reference sequence). DNA of the CDR3: TGTGCCAGTAGTACCCACAGGACCACTGAAGCTTTCTTT. Protein sequence: CASSTHRTTEAFF.

The chain combines TRBV7-6 with TRBJ2-7; D perhaps matches TRBD2 (5 bases). The ends were cut back, 3 bases at V and 0 bases at J, with 9 bases in the middle. Germline V gene lookup returns CDR1 SGHVS and CDR2 FNYEAQ. The CDR3 has 14 amino acids. CDR3 sequence reads: CASSFFAGSYEQYF. Here the CDR3 DNA reads TGTGCCAGCAGCTTTTTCGCGGGCTCCTACGAGCAGTACTTC.

This chain connects TRBV9 to TRBJ2-1, with D unclear. Trimming pared 0 bases from V and 1 base from J, leaving 11 bases between. The CDR3 loop spans 16 amino acids. CDR1 is SGDLS, CDR2 YYNGEE, per germline. The CDR3 coding sequence is TGTGCCAGCAGCGTAGTAAGAAGCCTTTCCTACAATGAGCAGTTCTTC. Protein sequence: CASSVVRSLSYNEQFF.

The genes are TRBV5-3 and TRBJ2-1; D might be TRBD1 (6 bases). TRBV5-3 is an ORF, with its function uncertain. This CDR3 comprises 16 residues. The germline V and J ends were trimmed by 4 bases and 9 bases, with 23 bases remaining between them. The CDR3 region has the DNA TGTGCCAGAAGCATGAACAGGGAGAGGGTGTTGGTTGAGCAGTTCTTC. Translating gives CARSMNRERVLVEQFF.

Note on this clone: The same CDR3 can be traced to other DNA sequences in this sample. The CDR3: CASRPLAGGPEQYF. The DNA of the CDR3 is TGTGCCAGCAGACCGCTAGCGGGGGGGCCCGAGCAGTACTTC. The genes are TRBV6-6 and TRBJ2-7, with 12 bases lining up with TRBD2. Per the germline V gene, CDR1 is MNHNY and CDR2 is SVGAGI (reference sequence). The CDR3 covers 14 residues. V shed 6 bases, J shed 6 bases, and the junction held 6 bases outside the gene matches.

V is TRBV6-5 and J is TRBJ1-3; the match to TRBD1 covers 7 bases. Losses at the gene ends were 4 bases for V and 8 bases for J; bases not matched to a gene: 2. The CDR3 has 12 amino acids. The germline V gene encodes CDR1 MNHEY and CDR2 SVGAGI. CDR3 bases: TGTGCCAGCAGTTCGCAGGGGGACACCATATATTTT. It is translated as CASSSQGDTIYF.